This TCR beta chain stems from a study of blood T cell repertoires in COVID-19. About the research overall: Samples of COVID-19 (acute and convalescent) were obtained from the United States, Italy and Spain. The analysed material was cDNA or gDNA that came from T cells, B-cell-depleted T cells, or PBMCs.

Source study methods: Reference gene primer amplification in the assay estimated nucleated cell counts. Measured with immunoSEQ multiplex PCR; TCRdb has only the in-frame clones, and not every one. That table furnishes V, J and clone size, whereas the DNA furnished D and trimming. The sample includes hundreds of thousands of clones, just under 90% of them seen just once. The specimen sequenced was PBMCs or T cells enriched from blood (not recorded which). The receptor was isolated from a young man who had recovered from COVID-19.

This CDR3 is CASSLDGETQYF. CDR3 DNA sequence: TGTGCCAGCAGCCTCGACGGGGAGACCCAGTACTTC. This chain joins TRBV7-8 and TRBJ2-5; no reliable D call. Trimming removed 5 bases at V and 5 bases at J, with 9 bases between. Germline-derived CDR1 and CDR2 are SGHVS and FQNEAQ. This CDR3 has 12 amino acids.